This passage covers 12 T cell receptor beta chains from one sample sequenced in a study of blood T cell repertoires in COVID-19 (TCRdb year 2020). The receptor library was made with the immunoSEQ multiplex PCR assay. TCRdb obtained this table from immuneACCESS and retained in-frame rearrangements with V and J assigned. These tables miss some clones; where compared with another copy, unresolved V genes account for less than half of the shortfall, and the remainder is unexplained. In all, the sample holds fewer than 300,000 clones, and roughly 90% of those were seen once. The ten largest clones take up around 2% of the sample. The sequencing sample was made of peripheral blood. The receptors originated from a woman aged 25 to 39 with COVID-19, enrolled during active disease.

The chain employs TRBV7-9 and TRBJ1-2; D is ambiguous. This CDR3 contains 15 residues. Germline V gene data show CDR1 as SEHNR and CDR2 as FQNEAQ (reference sequence). Trimming removed 1 base at V and 8 bases at J, with 17 bases between. The chain's CDR3 is CASSLVFEGLEGYTF. The CDR3 DNA sequence: TGTGCCAGCAGCTTAGTCTTTGAGGGCTTAGAGGGCTACACCTTC.

The DNA for the CDR3 is TGTGCCAGCAGCTTCGGTACTCAAGAGACCCAGTACTTC. Encoded protein: CASSFGTQETQYF. The gene calls are TRBV11-3 and TRBJ2-5; D is undetermined. The CDR3 covers 13 residues. V gave up 3 bases and J gave up 2 bases, with 7 bases separating them. CDR1 is SGHNT, CDR2 YENEEA, per germline. Combining the CDR3 with reference TRBV11-3 and TRBJ2-5 gives the whole variable domain EAGVVQSPRYKIIEKKQPVAFWCNPISGHNTLYWYLQNLGQGPELLIRYENEEAVDDSQLPKDRFSAERLKGVDSTLKIQPAELGDSAVYLCASSFGTQETQYFGPGTRLLVL.

This chain uses TRBV7-9 with TRBJ1-1, with 7 bases lining up with TRBD1. This CDR3 contains 16 residues. V shed 5 bases, J shed 0 bases, and the junction held 9 bases outside the gene matches. Germline V gene data show CDR1 as SEHNR and CDR2 as FQNEAQ (reference sequence). As DNA, the CDR3 is TGTGCCAGCAGCGACACGGACAGGACTCTGAACACTGAAGCTTTCTTT. Its translation is CASSDTDRTLNTEAFF.

The rearrangement links TRBV10-3 to TRBJ1-6; possibly TRBD1 for D (5 bases). Germline loops: CDR1 ENHRY, CDR2 SYGVKD. Trimming pared 9 bases from V and 4 bases from J, leaving 13 bases between. CDR3 size: 14 residues. The CDR3 sequence is CAICREVYNSPLHF. In DNA form, the CDR3 reads TGTGCCATTTGCAGGGAGGTTTATAATTCACCCCTCCACTTT.

The rearrangement links TRBV15 to TRBJ1-1, with TRBD1 identical over 10 bases. The V and J ends lost 7 bases and 0 bases, in that order; junction bases with no gene match: 8. Germline CDR1 LNHNV, CDR2 YYDKDF (reference sequence). This CDR3 has 16 residues. The CDR3 loop is CATTADRGILNTEAFF. CDR3 DNA: TGTGCCACCACCGCGGACAGGGGGATCCTGAACACTGAAGCTTTCTTT.

The V and J genes are TRBV3-1 (or the pseudogene TRBV3-2) and TRBJ1-2; tentatively, D is TRBD1 (6 bases). Germline loops: CDR1 LGHDT, CDR2 YNNKEL (reference sequence). The V end was cut by 4 bases, the J end by 8 bases, with 14 bases between. The CDR3 is 13 amino acids. The CDR3 DNA sequence: TGTGCCAGCAGCCCTACAGGGCTGGTCGGCTACACCTTC. Translation gives CASSPTGLVGYTF.

This chain joins TRBV5-1 and TRBJ1-2; 8 positions agree with TRBD1. V lost 2 bases and J lost 6; bases outside the gene matches: 3. Germline CDR1 reads SGHRS; CDR2 reads YFSETQ. The CDR3 loop spans 13 amino acids. CDR3 bases: TGCGCCAGCAGCTTTGGGACAGGTGATGGCTACACCTTC. Translating gives CASSFGTGDGYTF.

The V call is TRBV4-1, the J call TRBJ2-7, with TRBD1 matching over 7 bases. CDR1 MGHRA and CDR2 YSYEKL come from the germline V gene. The CDR3 length is 14 residues. V gave up 4 bases and J gave up 4 bases; unmatched junction bases: 7. The CDR3 nucleotides read TGCGCCAGCAGCCTCAGACAGGGTTCATACGAGCAGTACTTC. Amino acids: CASSLRQGSYEQYF.

The V gene is TRBV27, the J gene TRBJ2-7; 7 positions agree with TRBD2. The CDR3 has 13 amino acids. V shed 6 bases, J shed 5 bases, and the junction held 7 bases outside the gene matches. Germline V lookup: CDR1 MNHEY, CDR2 SMNVEV (reference sequence). The DNA for the CDR3 is TGTGCCAGCAGCTACCTGGGGAGGGACGAGCAGTACTTC. Translated, it gives CASSYLGRDEQYF.

The chain combines TRBV15 with TRBJ1-4; 7 bases map to TRBD1. The CDR3 is 15 residues long. Per germline, CDR1 LNHNV and CDR2 YYDKDF (reference sequence). Trimming cost V 5 bases and J 3 bases; bases outside gene matches: 6. CDR3 in amino acids: CATSDTGQPNEKLFF. DNA of the CDR3: TGTGCCACCAGCGACACGGGACAGCCTAATGAAAAACTGTTTTTT.

This sequence joins TRBV5-1 and TRBJ2-3; TRBD2 might be the D (6 bases). Germline CDR1 is SGHRS and CDR2 is YFSETQ. The CDR3 covers 16 residues. V dropped 4 bases and J dropped 0 bases, with 15 bases sitting between them. The CDR3 here is CASSNSGTPSTDTQYF. The CDR3 DNA reads TGCGCCAGCAGCAACTCCGGGACTCCAAGCACAGATACGCAGTATTTT. The entire variable domain, with the rest obtained from reference TRBV5-1 and TRBJ2-3, is as follows: KAGVTQTPRYLIKTRGQQVTLSCSPISGHRSVSWYQQTPGQGLQFLFEYFSETQRNKGNFPGRFSGRQFSNSRSEMNVSTLELGDSALYLCASSNSGTPSTDTQYFGPGTRLTVL.

CDR3 nucleotides: TGTGCCAGCAGTTACCTACAGGGGTTCGACACTGAAGCTTTCTTT. It encodes CASSYLQGFDTEAFF. This chain connects TRBV6-5 to TRBJ1-1, with 7 bases fitting TRBD1. Germline V gives CDR1 MNHEY, CDR2 SVGAGI. J gave up 3 bases and V 2 bases, and 6 bases lay outside the gene matches. This CDR3 region has 15 residues.